This entry lists 15 T cell receptor beta chains sequenced from one sample in a study of memory CD4+ T cells and cytomegalovirus serostatus. Method: immunoSEQ multiplex PCR; TCRdb's copy keeps in-frame clones and lacks some. The table includes around 53,000 clones, approximately 80% detected once. The sort gate was single viable CD3+CD4+CD8-CD45RO+ cells for memory CD4+ T cells. The specimen was memory CD4+ T cells from blood. The source is an adult in good health and CMV-seropositive.

The rearrangement uses TRBV9 and TRBJ1-3; TRBD1 might be the D (6 bases). Germline V gene lookup returns CDR1 SGDLS and CDR2 YYNGEE. There are 15 residues in the CDR3. V gave up 3 bases and J gave up 10 bases, with 20 bases separating them. The CDR3 reads CASSEALGGGTTIYF. CDR3 coding DNA: TGTGCCAGCAGCGAGGCTCTGGGGGGCGGGACAACCATATATTTT.

Only a few counts were recorded for this clone. The sample has other DNA sequences that encode this CDR3 too. This chain joins TRBV7-2 and TRBJ2-7; perhaps TRBD2 as D (5 bases). Germline assignment: CDR1 SGHTA and CDR2 FQGNSA. CDR3 length equals 12 residues. V was trimmed by 2 bases and J by 7 bases, leaving 9 bases between them. The CDR3 sequence: CASSLLGVEQYF. The CDR3 bases are TGTGCCAGCAGCTTACTCGGGGTGGAGCAGTACTTC. Filled out from reference TRBV7-2 and TRBJ2-7, the complete variable domain reads GAGVSQSPSNKVTEKGKDVELRCDPISGHTALYWYRQSLGQGLEFLIYFQGNSAPDKSGLPSDRFSAERTGGSVSTLTIQRTQQEDSAVYLCASSLLGVEQYFGPGTRLTVT.

The chain links TRBV11-3 to TRBJ2-2; 9 nucleotides match TRBD1. CDR3 length equals 16 residues. The trim removed 5 bases at V and 2 bases at J, leaving 6 bases unmatched. Germline loops: CDR1 SGHNT, CDR2 YENEEA. CDR3 in amino acids: CASSDRDRVNTGELFF. CDR3 nucleotide sequence: TGTGCCAGCAGCGACCGGGACAGGGTCAACACCGGGGAGCTGTTTTTT.

This clone was seen a handful of times. CDR3 bases: TGTGCCAGCAGCTCACCGGGCCACCCAAAGAGTGAAAAACTGTTTTTT. This codes for CASSSPGHPKSEKLFF. The genes are TRBV7-9 and TRBJ1-4; D is unresolved. There are 16 residues in the CDR3. Germline CDR1 is SEHNR and CDR2 is FQNEAQ (reference sequence). Trimming took 4 bases from V and 7 from J, leaving 19 bases between them.

The rearrangement uses TRBV6-6 and TRBJ2-4, with 9 bases lining up with TRBD1. Germline V gene data show CDR1 as MNHNY and CDR2 as SVGAGI (reference sequence). Trimming at V came to 8 bases and at J to 9 bases, leaving 14 bases not matched to a gene. The CDR3 spans 15 residues. The CDR3 sequence is CASRPGQGGRSIQYF. CDR3 nucleotide sequence: TGTGCCAGCCGACCGGGACAGGGAGGACGAAGCATTCAGTACTTC.

The rearrangement links TRBV10-3 to TRBJ1-2; D is possibly TRBD1 (5 bases). V shed 4 bases and J shed 8 bases, with 11 bases lying between them. This CDR3 contains 12 residues. CDR1 ENHRY and CDR2 SYGVKD come from the germline V gene. CDR3: CAISGGQRGYTF. Written as DNA, the CDR3 is TGTGCCATCAGTGGGGGCCAGCGAGGCTACACCTTC.

The rearrangement joins TRBV7-2 to TRBJ2-7, with D tentatively TRBD1 (5 bases). The V gene lost 1 base and the J gene lost 6 bases, with 10 bases spanning the gap. The CDR3 contains 13 residues. The germline gives CDR1 SGHTA, CDR2 FQGNSA. The CDR3 protein is CASSLVGAFEQYF. CDR3 coding DNA: TGTGCCAGCAGCTTAGTAGGGGCGTTCGAGCAGTACTTC.

The J gene is TRBJ1-4, the V gene TRBV19; D is undetermined. The CDR3 is 15 residues long. CDR1 is LNHDA and CDR2 is SQIVND in the germline V gene (reference sequence). V shed 3 bases and J shed 5 bases, with 13 bases lying between them. CDR3 sequence reads: CASSIVGLGNEKLFF. CDR3 bases: TGTGCCAGTAGTATTGTTGGACTGGGGAATGAAAAACTGTTTTTT.

This clone was counted only a few times. J is TRBJ2-1 and V is TRBV4-2; no clear D. The ends were cut back, 0 bases at V and 5 bases at J, with 5 bases in the middle. Germline V lookup: CDR1 LGHNA, CDR2 YNFKEQ. This CDR3 has 13 amino acids. In DNA form, the CDR3 reads TGTGCCAGCAGCCAAGATGAGGACAATGAGCAGTTCTTC. Protein: CASSQDEDNEQFF.

This sequence joins TRBV9 and TRBJ2-1; D is tentatively TRBD1 or TRBD2 (5 bases each). The CDR3 consists of 15 residues. The V end lost 0 bases, the J end lost 3 bases, and 10 bases lay between the germline ends. The germline CDR1 and CDR2 sequences are SGDLS and YYNGEE. The CDR3 spells CASSVGGTSYNEQFF. The CDR3 nucleotides read TGTGCCAGCAGCGTAGGAGGGACGAGCTACAATGAGCAGTTCTTC.

This chain connects TRBV4-1 to TRBJ2-1, with 11 bases identical to TRBD1. From germline, CDR1 is MGHRA and CDR2 YSYEKL. The CDR3 spans 17 residues. Trimming cost V 4 bases and J 4 bases; bases outside gene matches: 9. The CDR3 is CASSLGGGTGGYNEQFF. CDR3 in DNA: TGCGCCAGCAGCCTCGGAGGAGGGACAGGGGGGTACAATGAGCAGTTCTTC.

This clone was detected once. The junction differs from germline at one of its ends, possibly a read error. The J gene is TRBJ1-2, the V gene TRBV7-7, with a weak D call TRBD1 (6 bases). Germline V gene sequence: CDR1 SSHAT, CDR2 FNYEAQ (reference sequence). The CDR3 sequence is 15 residues long. CDR3 sequence: CASSSGTPVFYGYTF. For the CDR3, the DNA is TGTGCTAGCAGCTCCGGGACACCGGTATTCTATGGCTACACCTTC.

This clone was recorded once. The CDR3 DNA sequence: TGTGCCAGCCGGACTAGCGGGAGCGTCGAGCAGTACTTC. Residues: CASRTSGSVEQYF. This sequence joins TRBV5-8 and TRBJ2-7, with 13 positions matching TRBD2. The V and J ends lost 7 bases and 6 bases, in that order; junction bases with no gene match: 4. CDR1 and CDR2 (germline): SGHTS, YDEGEE. The CDR3 has 13 amino acids.

This chain uses TRBV2 with TRBJ1-5; 7 nucleotides line up with TRBD1. V lost 6 bases to trimming and J lost 0 bases; unmatched junction nucleotides: 5. This CDR3 has 15 amino acids. Looked up from germline, CDR1 is SNHLY and CDR2 is FYNNEI. CDR3 bases: TGTGCCAGCAGGGGGGGGACAGTTAGCAATCAGCCCCAGCATTTT. Its protein product is CASRGGTVSNQPQHF.

The V gene is TRBV10-3, the J gene TRBJ2-5; D gene unclear. V lost 0 bases and J 5 bases, leaving 10 bases between the germline ends. In germline, CDR1 is ENHRY, CDR2 SYGVKD. The CDR3 extends over 14 amino acids. CDR3 region: CAISESAPRETQYF. Here the CDR3 DNA reads TGTGCCATCAGTGAGTCGGCTCCAAGGGAGACCCAGTACTTC.